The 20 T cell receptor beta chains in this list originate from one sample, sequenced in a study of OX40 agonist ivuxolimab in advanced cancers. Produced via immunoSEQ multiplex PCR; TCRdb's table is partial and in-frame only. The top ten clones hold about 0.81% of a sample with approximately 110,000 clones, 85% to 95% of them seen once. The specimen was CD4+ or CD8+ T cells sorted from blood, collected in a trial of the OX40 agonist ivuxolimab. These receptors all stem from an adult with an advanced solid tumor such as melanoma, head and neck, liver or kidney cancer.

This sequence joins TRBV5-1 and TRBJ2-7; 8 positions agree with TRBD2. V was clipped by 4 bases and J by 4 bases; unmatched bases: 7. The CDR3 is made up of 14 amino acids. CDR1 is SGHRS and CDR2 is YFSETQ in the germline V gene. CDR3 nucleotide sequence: TGCGCCAGCAGCCCTCCGGCGGGAGGTTACGAGCAGTACTTC. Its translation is CASSPPAGGYEQYF. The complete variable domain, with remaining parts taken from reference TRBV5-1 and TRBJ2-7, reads KAGVTQTPRYLIKTRGQQVTLSCSPISGHRSVSWYQQTPGQGLQFLFEYFSETQRNKGNFPGRFSGRQFSNSRSEMNVSTLELGDSALYLCASSPPAGGYEQYFGPGTRLTVT.

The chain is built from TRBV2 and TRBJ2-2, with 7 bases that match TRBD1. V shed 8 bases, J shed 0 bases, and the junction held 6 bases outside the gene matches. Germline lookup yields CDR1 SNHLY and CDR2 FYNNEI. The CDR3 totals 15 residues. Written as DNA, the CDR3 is TGTGCCAGCGGGTTCGGGACAGCGAACACCGGGGAGCTGTTTTTT. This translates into CASGFGTANTGELFF.

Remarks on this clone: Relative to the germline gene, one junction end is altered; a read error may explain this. In DNA form, the CDR3 reads TGCACCAGCAGCCAAGGTCAGGGACCTAACTATGGCTACACCTTC. Translated: CTSSQGQGPNYGYTF. The V and J genes are TRBV4-1 and TRBJ1-2, with D possibly being TRBD1 (5 bases). Per germline, CDR1 MGHRA and CDR2 YSYEKL. The CDR3 is 15 residues long.

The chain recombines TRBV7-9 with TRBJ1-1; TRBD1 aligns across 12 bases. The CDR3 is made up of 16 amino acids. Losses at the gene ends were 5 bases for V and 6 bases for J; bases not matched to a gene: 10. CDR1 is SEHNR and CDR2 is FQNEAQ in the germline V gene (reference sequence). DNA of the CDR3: TGTGCCAGCAGCCACCCCGGGACAGGGGGCAATGCTGAAGCTTTCTTT. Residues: CASSHPGTGGNAEAFF.

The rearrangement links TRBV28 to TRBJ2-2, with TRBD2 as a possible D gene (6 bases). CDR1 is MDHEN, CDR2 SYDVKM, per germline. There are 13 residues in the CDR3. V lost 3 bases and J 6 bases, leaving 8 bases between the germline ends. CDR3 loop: CASSFSGAGELFF. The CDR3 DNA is TGTGCCAGCAGTTTTTCGGGAGCCGGGGAGCTGTTTTTT.

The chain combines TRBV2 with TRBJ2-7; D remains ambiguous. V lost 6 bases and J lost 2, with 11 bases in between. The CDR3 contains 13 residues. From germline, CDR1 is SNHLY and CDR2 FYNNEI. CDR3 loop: CASRRTETYEQYF. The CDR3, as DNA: TGTGCCAGCAGAAGGACGGAGACCTACGAGCAGTACTTC.

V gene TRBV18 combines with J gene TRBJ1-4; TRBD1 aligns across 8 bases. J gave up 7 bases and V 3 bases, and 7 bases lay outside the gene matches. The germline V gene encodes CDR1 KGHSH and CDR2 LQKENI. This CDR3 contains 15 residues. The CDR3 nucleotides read TGTGCCAGCTCACCCGCTGACAGGGGAAGTGAAAAACTGTTTTTT. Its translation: CASSPADRGSEKLFF.

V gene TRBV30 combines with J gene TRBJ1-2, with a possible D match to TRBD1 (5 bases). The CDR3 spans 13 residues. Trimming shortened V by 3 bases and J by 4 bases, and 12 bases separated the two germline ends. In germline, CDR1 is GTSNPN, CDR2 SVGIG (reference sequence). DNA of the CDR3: TGTGCCTGGAGCCCGACAGCTTTCTATGGCTACACCTTC. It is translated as CAWSPTAFYGYTF. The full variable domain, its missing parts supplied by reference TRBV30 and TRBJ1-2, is SQTIHQWPATLVQPVGSPLSLECTVEGTSNPNLYWYRQAAGRGLQLLFYSVGIGQISSEVPQNLSASRPQDRQFILSSKKLLLSDSGFYLCAWSPTAFYGYTFGSGTRLTVV.

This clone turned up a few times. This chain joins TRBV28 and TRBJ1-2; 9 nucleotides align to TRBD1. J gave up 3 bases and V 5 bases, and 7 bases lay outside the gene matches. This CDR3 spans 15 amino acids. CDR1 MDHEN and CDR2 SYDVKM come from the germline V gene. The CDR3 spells CASSLRDRADYGYTF. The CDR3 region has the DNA TGTGCCAGCAGTCTCCGGGACAGGGCTGACTATGGCTACACCTTC.

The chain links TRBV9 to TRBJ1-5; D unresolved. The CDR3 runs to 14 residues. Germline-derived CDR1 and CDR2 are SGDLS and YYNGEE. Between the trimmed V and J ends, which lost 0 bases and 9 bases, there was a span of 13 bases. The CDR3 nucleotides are TGTGCCAGCAGCGTAGGAGGCGGGTCAAGGCCCCAGCATTTT. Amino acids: CASSVGGGSRPQHF.

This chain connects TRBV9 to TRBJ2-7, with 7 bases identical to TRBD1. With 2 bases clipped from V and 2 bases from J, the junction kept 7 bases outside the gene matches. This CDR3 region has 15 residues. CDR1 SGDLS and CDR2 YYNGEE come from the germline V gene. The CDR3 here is CASSVGDSSAYEQYF. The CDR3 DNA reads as TGTGCCAGCAGCGTTGGGGACAGTAGCGCCTACGAGCAGTACTTC.

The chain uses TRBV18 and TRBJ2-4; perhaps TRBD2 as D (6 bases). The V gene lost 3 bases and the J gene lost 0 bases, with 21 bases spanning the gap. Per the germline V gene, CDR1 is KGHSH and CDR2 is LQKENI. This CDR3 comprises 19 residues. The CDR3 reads CASSPVLAPGSLAKNIQYF. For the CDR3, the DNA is TGTGCCAGCTCACCGGTCCTAGCGCCCGGCAGTCTAGCCAAAAACATTCAGTACTTC.

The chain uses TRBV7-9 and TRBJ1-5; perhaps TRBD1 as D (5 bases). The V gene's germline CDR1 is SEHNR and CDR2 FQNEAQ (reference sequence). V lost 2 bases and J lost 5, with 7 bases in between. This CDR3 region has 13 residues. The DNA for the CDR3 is TGTGCCAGCAGCTTACAGGGTGATCAGCCCCAGCATTTT. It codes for CASSLQGDQPQHF.

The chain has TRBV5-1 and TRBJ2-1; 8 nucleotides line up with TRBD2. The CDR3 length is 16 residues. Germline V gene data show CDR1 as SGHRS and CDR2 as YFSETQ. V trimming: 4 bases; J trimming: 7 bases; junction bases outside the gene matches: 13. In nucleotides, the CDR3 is TGCGCCAGCAGCCCATTATGGGCGGGAGGATCGAATGAGCAGTTCTTC. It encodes CASSPLWAGGSNEQFF. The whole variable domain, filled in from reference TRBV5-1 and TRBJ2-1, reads KAGVTQTPRYLIKTRGQQVTLSCSPISGHRSVSWYQQTPGQGLQFLFEYFSETQRNKGNFPGRFSGRQFSNSRSEMNVSTLELGDSALYLCASSPLWAGGSNEQFFGPGTRLTVL.

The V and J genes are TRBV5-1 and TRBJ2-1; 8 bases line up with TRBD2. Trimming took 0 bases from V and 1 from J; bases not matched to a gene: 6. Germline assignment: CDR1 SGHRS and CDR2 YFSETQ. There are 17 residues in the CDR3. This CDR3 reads CASSLAPLAGSYNEQFF. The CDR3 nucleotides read TGCGCCAGCAGCTTGGCCCCCTTAGCGGGATCCTACAATGAGCAGTTCTTC.

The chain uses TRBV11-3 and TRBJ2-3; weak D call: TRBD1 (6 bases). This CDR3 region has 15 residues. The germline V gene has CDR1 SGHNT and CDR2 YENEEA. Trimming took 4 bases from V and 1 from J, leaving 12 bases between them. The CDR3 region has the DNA TGTGCCAGCAGCTCCGGACAGCCACGCACAGATACGCAGTATTTT. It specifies CASSSGQPRTDTQYF.

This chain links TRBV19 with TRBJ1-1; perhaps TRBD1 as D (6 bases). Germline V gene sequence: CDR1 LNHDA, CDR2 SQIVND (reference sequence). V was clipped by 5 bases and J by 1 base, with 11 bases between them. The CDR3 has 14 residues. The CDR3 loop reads CASSSTDRNTEAFF. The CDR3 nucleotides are TGTGCCAGTAGTTCTACGGACAGGAACACTGAAGCTTTCTTT.

CDR3 coding DNA: TGTGCCAGCAGTTCCCCCGGGACAGGACCCTACGAGCAGTACTTC. Translating gives CASSSPGTGPYEQYF. The genes are TRBV28 and TRBJ2-7, with 8 bases that match TRBD1. This CDR3 contains 15 residues. The ends lost 4 bases at V and 2 bases at J; junction bases unmatched: 7. From germline, CDR1 is MDHEN and CDR2 SYDVKM.

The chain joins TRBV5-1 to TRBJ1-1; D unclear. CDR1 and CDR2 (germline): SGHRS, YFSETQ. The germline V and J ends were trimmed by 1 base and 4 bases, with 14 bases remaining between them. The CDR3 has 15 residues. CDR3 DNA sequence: TGCGCCAGCAGCTTGTCGGTCAACGATGGCACTGAAGCTTTCTTT. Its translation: CASSLSVNDGTEAFF.

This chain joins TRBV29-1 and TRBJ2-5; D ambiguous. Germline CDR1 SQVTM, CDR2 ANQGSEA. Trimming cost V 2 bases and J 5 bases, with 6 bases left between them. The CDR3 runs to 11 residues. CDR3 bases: TGCAGCGTTGAAACAGCCGAGACCCAGTACTTC. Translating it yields CSVETAETQYF.